Presented here are 7 T cell receptor beta chains from one specimen sequenced in a study of blood T cell repertoires in COVID-19. Sequencing was performed with immunoSEQ multiplex PCR; in TCRdb, only in-frame clones are kept and a portion is missing. Of nearly 80,000 clones listed, approximately 92% are singletons. The sample consisted of peripheral blood. The receptors derive from a woman aged 80 or older with acute or convalescent COVID-19.

The chain is built from TRBV28 and TRBJ1-1; 10 bases are shared with TRBD1. J was trimmed by 7 bases and V by 6 bases; bases with no gene match: 5. The CDR3 contains 13 residues. Germline V gene sequence: CDR1 MDHEN, CDR2 SYDVKM. CDR3 sequence reads: CASRRQGAGEAFF. DNA of the CDR3: TGTGCCAGCAGGCGACAGGGGGCCGGTGAAGCTTTCTTT.

CDR3 bases: TGTGCCGGGACAACAGGGTTCAATCAGCCCCAGCATTTT. Translation: CAGTTGFNQPQHF. The chain combines TRBV6-5 with TRBJ1-5, with a weak D call TRBD1 (6 bases). CDR1 and CDR2 from the germline V gene are MNHEY and SVGAGI. Trimming removed 11 bases from V and 3 bases from J, with 14 bases in between. The CDR3 covers 13 residues.

The genes are TRBV4-1 and TRBJ1-6; D remains ambiguous. V dropped 0 bases and J dropped 10 bases, with 7 bases sitting between them. From germline, CDR1 is MGHRA and CDR2 YSYEKL. The CDR3 sequence is 13 residues long. CDR3 DNA sequence: TGCGCCAGCAGCCAAGATGCAGTCTCACCCCTCCACTTT. This sequence encodes CASSQDAVSPLHF.

The V gene is TRBV4-1, the J gene TRBJ1-5, with D unresolved. The CDR3 is 15 amino acids. The germline CDR1 and CDR2 sequences are MGHRA and YSYEKL. Trimming took 0 bases from V and 4 from J, leaving 10 bases between them. CDR3 in DNA: TGCGCCAGCAGCCAAGAAAGCACGATTAATCAGCCCCAGCATTTT. It is translated as CASSQESTINQPQHF.

This clone occurred a few times. The chain has TRBV7-9 and TRBJ2-7; TRBD2 matches 12 bases. This CDR3 has 16 residues. Unmatched junction bases numbered 10, after V lost 5 bases and J lost 5 bases. Germline assignment: CDR1 SEHNR and CDR2 FQNEAQ (reference sequence). DNA for the CDR3: TGTGCCAGCAGCCCTAGCGGGGGGGCTCTATTCGACGAGCAGTACTTC. The encoded protein is CASSPSGGALFDEQYF.

The chain joins TRBV5-4 to TRBJ2-2; D is uncertain. V shed 4 bases and J shed 2 bases, with 3 bases lying between them. The germline V gene has CDR1 SGHNT and CDR2 YYREEE (reference sequence). The CDR3 totals 12 residues. The CDR3: CASSVNTGELFF. The CDR3 nucleotides read TGTGCCAGCAGCGTAAACACCGGGGAGCTGTTTTTT.

This sequence joins TRBV9 and TRBJ2-7; TRBD2 matches at 13 bases. Germline V gene sequence: CDR1 SGDLS, CDR2 YYNGEE. V trimming: 0 bases; J trimming: 6 bases; junction bases outside the gene matches: 12. The CDR3 runs to 18 residues. The CDR3 DNA reads TGTGCCAGCAGCGTAGCGGGGACTAGCGGGGTCCAAGGCGTCGAGCAGTACTTC. Translating gives CASSVAGTSGVQGVEQYF.